This entry lists 13 T cell receptor beta chains sequenced from one sample in a study of shared clonotypes between healthy human individuals. Sequenced by immunoSEQ multiplex PCR; TCRdb stores in-frame clones only, minus some. The table records roughly 2,500,000 clones, more than 85% of them present only once. Sequencing used naive CD4+ T cells from PBMCs. Indicated subset: CD45RA+ positively selected. These receptors were collected from a man aged 18-30 years in good health. Some clones in this sample may be carry-over from other donors' samples.

V and J are TRBV7-8 and TRBJ2-7; 9 bases align to TRBD2. V trimming: 5 bases; J trimming: 10 bases; junction bases outside the gene matches: 9. Germline V gene lookup returns CDR1 SGHVS and CDR2 FQNEAQ. This CDR3 is 13 amino acids long. The CDR3 nucleotides read TGTGCCAGCAGCCTTCTTAGCGGGGGTTCTCAGTACTTC. Translating it yields CASSLLSGGSQYF.

This chain connects TRBV10-3 to TRBJ1-1; no clear D gene. Trimming left V 5 bases short and J 8 bases short, with 12 bases between. The germline CDR1 and CDR2 sequences are ENHRY and SYGVKD. This CDR3 is 12 amino acids long. CDR3 sequence reads: CAISLGEGEAFF. DNA for the CDR3: TGTGCCATCAGTCTCGGGGAGGGAGAAGCTTTCTTT.

The chain has TRBV27 and TRBJ2-1; D call uncertain. Trimming took 4 bases from V and 11 from J, leaving 15 bases between them. This CDR3 contains 13 residues. Germline loops: CDR1 MNHEY, CDR2 SMNVEV (reference sequence). For the CDR3, the DNA is TGTGCCAGCAGTTCCCGCCGTGAGGATAAGCAGTTCTTC. It yields the protein CASSSRREDKQFF.

The CDR3 spells CASSPTGTSGREQYF. CDR3 bases: TGTGCCAGCAGTCCGACCGGGACTAGCGGGAGGGAGCAGTACTTC. The V call is TRBV27, the J call TRBJ2-7; TRBD2 matches 15 bases. The germline V gene encodes CDR1 MNHEY and CDR2 SMNVEV (reference sequence). Trimming at V came to 5 bases and at J to 7 bases, leaving 6 bases not matched to a gene. This CDR3 contains 15 residues.

J is TRBJ1-2 and V is TRBV28; TRBD1 matches at 9 bases. Germline V gene sequence: CDR1 MDHEN, CDR2 SYDVKM. The CDR3 has 17 residues. With 5 bases clipped from V and 3 bases from J, the junction kept 13 bases outside the gene matches. CDR3 in DNA: TGTGCCAGCAGTAGGACAGGGGTAAATTACGCCCACTATGGCTACACCTTC. Encoded protein: CASSRTGVNYAHYGYTF.

The chain couples TRBV27 to TRBJ2-1; 7 nucleotides align to TRBD1. V lost 6 bases to trimming and J lost 5 bases; unmatched junction nucleotides: 10. The CDR3 consists of 15 residues. The germline CDR1 and CDR2 sequences are MNHEY and SMNVEV (reference sequence). The CDR3 loop is CASRLRQGSHNEQFF. The CDR3 DNA is TGTGCCAGCAGGCTCAGACAGGGATCCCACAATGAGCAGTTCTTC.

This clone was recorded once. The CDR3 bases are TGCGCCAGCAGCCTTCAGGGGGTGGGAAACACCATATATTTT. Its translation: CASSLQGVGNTIYF. This chain connects TRBV4-3 to TRBJ1-3; 7 positions match TRBD1. The CDR3 is 14 residues long. Germline V gene sequence: CDR1 LGHNA, CDR2 YSLEER. V was clipped by 4 bases and J by 4 bases; unmatched bases: 4.

The DNA of the CDR3 is TGTGCCAGGAGAGCAGGGAACGAGCAGTACTTC. It specifies CARRAGNEQYF. This chain links TRBV2 with TRBJ2-7; tentatively, D is TRBD1 (5 bases). The CDR3 extends over 11 amino acids. CDR1 and CDR2 (germline): SNHLY, FYNNEI. Trimming shortened V by 9 bases and J by 5 bases, and 11 bases separated the two germline ends.

The J gene is TRBJ2-4, the V gene TRBV7-2; a possible D gene is TRBD1 (6 bases). The CDR3 loop spans 15 amino acids. CDR1 is SGHTA and CDR2 is FQGNSA in the germline V gene. V was cut by 5 bases and J by 3 bases, with 14 bases left in between. CDR3: CASSPPGQNKNIQYF. DNA of the CDR3: TGTGCCAGCAGCCCCCCTGGACAGAACAAAAACATTCAGTACTTC.

J is TRBJ2-2 and V is TRBV7-6; D is undetermined. The CDR3 has 16 residues. CDR1 SGHVS and CDR2 FNYEAQ come from the germline V gene. V was pared by 2 bases and J by 8 bases, with 18 bases between. The CDR3 region has the DNA TGTGCCAGCAGCTTAAGGTCAGGTCGACTGTCTGGGGAGCTGTTTTTT. Its protein is CASSLRSGRLSGELFF.

The chain combines TRBV18 with TRBJ2-1; the match to TRBD2 covers 10 bases. This CDR3 has 15 residues. Germline-derived CDR1 and CDR2 are KGHSH and LQKENI. Trimming removed 3 bases from V and 4 bases from J; junction bases left unmatched: 3. CDR3 DNA sequence: TGTGCCAGCTCACCCCAGCGGGAGGGATACAATGAGCAGTTCTTC. Protein: CASSPQREGYNEQFF. The entire variable domain, with the rest obtained from reference TRBV18 and TRBJ2-1, is as follows: NAGVMQNPRHLVRRRGQEARLRCSPMKGHSHVYWYRQLPEEGLKFMVYLQKENIIDESGMPKERFSAEFPKEGPSILRIQQVVRGDSAAYFCASSPQREGYNEQFFGPGTRLTVL.

The chain combines TRBV5-8 with TRBJ2-6; 8 nucleotides align to TRBD1. The length of the CDR3 is 17 residues. V gave up 4 bases and J gave up 2 bases; unmatched junction bases: 8. Germline CDR1 and CDR2: SGHTS and YDEGEE. The CDR3 here is CASSQMDRATGANVLTF. CDR3 DNA: TGTGCCAGCAGCCAAATGGACAGGGCGACTGGGGCCAACGTCCTGACTTTC. Full variable domain (outside the CDR3, taken from reference TRBV5-8 and TRBJ2-6): EAGVTQSPTHLIKTRGQQATLRCSPISGHTSVYWYQQALGLGLQFLLWYDEGEERNRGNFPPRFSGRQFPNYSSELNVNALELEDSALYLCASSQMDRATGANVLTFGAGSRLTVL.

The rearrangement joins TRBV11-2 to TRBJ2-1, with 8 bases that match TRBD2. The CDR3 extends over 15 amino acids. Germline CDR1 SGHAT, CDR2 FQNNGV. J lost 8 bases, V lost 2 bases, and 8 bases had no gene match. CDR3 in DNA: TGTGCCAGCAGCTTACCCTTAGCGGGATTTTATGAGCAGTTCTTC. It translates to CASSLPLAGFYEQFF.